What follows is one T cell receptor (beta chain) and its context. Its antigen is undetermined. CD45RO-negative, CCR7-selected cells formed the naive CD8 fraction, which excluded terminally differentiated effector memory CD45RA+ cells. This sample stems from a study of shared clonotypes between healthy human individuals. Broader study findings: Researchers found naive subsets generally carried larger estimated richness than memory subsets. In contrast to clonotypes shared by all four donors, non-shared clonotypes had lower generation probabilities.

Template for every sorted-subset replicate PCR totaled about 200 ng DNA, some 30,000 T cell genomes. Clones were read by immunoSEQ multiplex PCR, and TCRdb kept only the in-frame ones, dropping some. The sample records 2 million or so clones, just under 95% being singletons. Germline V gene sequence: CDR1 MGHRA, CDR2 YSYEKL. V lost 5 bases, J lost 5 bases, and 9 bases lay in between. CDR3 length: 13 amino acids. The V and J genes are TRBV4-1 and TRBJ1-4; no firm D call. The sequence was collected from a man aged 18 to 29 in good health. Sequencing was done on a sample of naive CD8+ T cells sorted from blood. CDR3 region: CASSSRANEKLFF. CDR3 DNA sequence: TGCGCCAGCAGCTCGAGGGCGAATGAAAAACTGTTTTTT.